This is a list of T cell receptor beta chains from one sample in a study of patients and donors after allogeneic stem cell transplantation. TCRdb redid the calling of the RT-PCR reads with MiXCR, one entry per CDR3 protein. The table lists about a million distinct CDR3 sequences, roughly 18% of them singletons. The specimen sequenced was blood, either unsorted or a sorted T cell fraction (not recorded which). The source is a human donor who was either an allogeneic HSCT recipient or a stem cell or donor lymphocyte infusion donor (not recorded which). It is not recorded whose cells these are; they may come from a transplant donor. The CDR3 runs from the conserved cysteine through the conserved F or W. Each record gives: V gene, J gene, D gene, clone size, CDR3 DNA, CDR3 protein. D genes are given only for firm matches. Size values are once, few and many counts, or a class for expanded clones, and some rows have none.

V gene: TRBV20-1; J gene: TRBJ2-1; D gene: .; clone size: few; CDR3 DNA: TGCAGTGCTAGATTCCCGGGGAAAGTAAACAATGAGCAGTTCTTC; CDR3 protein: CSARFPGKVNNEQFF
V gene: TRBV20-1; J gene: TRBJ2-1; D gene: .; clone size: few; CDR3 DNA: TGCAGTGCTCCCCCCCCGGAGGGGAAAAGCAATGAGCAGTTCTTC; CDR3 protein: CSAPPPEGKSNEQFF
V gene: TRBV6-6; J gene: TRBJ1-2; D gene: TRBD1; clone size: .; CDR3 DNA: TGTGCCAGCTCGGAGGGGGCCTATGGCTACACCTTC; CDR3 protein: CASSEGAYGYTF
V gene: TRBV7-9; J gene: TRBJ2-3; D gene: .; clone size: few; CDR3 DNA: TGTGCCAGCAGAAGTTCGCTAGAGAGCTTTCCCACAGATACGCAGTATTTT; CDR3 protein: CASRSSLESFPTDTQYF
V gene: TRBV29-1; J gene: TRBJ1-1; D gene: .; clone size: few; CDR3 DNA: TGCAGCGTTGTCCTCAGGACTATGAACACTGAAGCTTTCTTT; CDR3 protein: CSVVLRTMNTEAFF
V gene: TRBV3-1; J gene: TRBJ2-1; D gene: TRBD1; clone size: .; CDR3 DNA: TGTGCCAGCAGCCAAGGACAGGGGGCGCACAATGAGCAGTTCTTC; CDR3 protein: CASSQGQGAHNEQFF
V gene: TRBV16; J gene: TRBJ2-1; D gene: TRBD2; clone size: .; CDR3 DNA: TGTGCCATCAGCAAGACTAGCGGGATGAGCTCCTACAATGAGCAGTTCTTC; CDR3 protein: CAISKTSGMSSYNEQFF
V gene: TRBV29-1; J gene: TRBJ1-2; D gene: TRBD1; clone size: few; CDR3 DNA: TGCAGCGGGCTCAGGGGGGAGTATGGCTACACCTTC; CDR3 protein: CSGLRGEYGYTF
V gene: TRBV30; J gene: TRBJ2-7; D gene: .; clone size: .; CDR3 DNA: TGTGCCTTATCTCACCCCTCCTACGAGCAGTACTTC; CDR3 protein: CALSHPSYEQYF
V gene: TRBV7-2; J gene: TRBJ2-7; D gene: .; clone size: .; CDR3 DNA: TGTGCCAGCAGCTTAGAGGAGGGGGGCCCCTACGAGCAGTACTTC; CDR3 protein: CASSLEEGGPYEQYF
V gene: TRBV7-6; J gene: TRBJ1-1; D gene: .; clone size: few; CDR3 DNA: TGTGCCAGCAGCTCCTCGGGAGAATTGAACACTGAAGCTTTCTTT; CDR3 protein: CASSSSGELNTEAFF
V gene: TRBV19; J gene: TRBJ2-3; D gene: .; clone size: .; CDR3 DNA: TGTGCCAGTAATGATCTCAGTAGCTCAGATACGCAGTATTTT; CDR3 protein: CASNDLSSSDTQYF
V gene: TRBV5-1; J gene: TRBJ1-2; D gene: .; clone size: many; CDR3 DNA: TGCGCCAGCAGCGTCAAAACAGGGATAGGCGGCTACACCTTC; CDR3 protein: CASSVKTGIGGYTF
V gene: TRBV29-1; J gene: TRBJ1-2; D gene: .; clone size: .; CDR3 DNA: TGCAGCGTTTTGCAGGGCACCTATGGCTACACCTTC; CDR3 protein: CSVLQGTYGYTF
V gene: TRBV24-1; J gene: TRBJ2-1; D gene: TRBD2; clone size: .; CDR3 DNA: TGTGCCACCAGTGATTTGCTGAGTCCCAGCGGGGGTTACAATGAGCAGTTCTTC; CDR3 protein: CATSDLLSPSGGYNEQFF